This T cell receptor (beta chain) was found in a study of shared clonotypes between healthy human individuals. Study outcomes and limitations: Sequencing depth was a factor that was expected to affect clonotype sharing among donors. Clonotypes which were not shared had lower generation probabilities than clonotypes that all four donors shared.

Naive CD8 cells, CD45RO-negative and positively selected for CCR7, excluded terminally differentiated effector memory CD45RA+ cells. CDR1 SGHNT and CDR2 YENEEA come from the germline V gene. CDR3 length: 15 amino acids. Trimming removed 1 base from V and 3 bases from J, with 10 bases in between. Method: immunoSEQ multiplex PCR; TCRdb's copy keeps in-frame clones and lacks some. The data contain about 870,000 clones, almost 95% of them seen just once; the ten biggest clones take up about 25%. In regard to this clone: The target antigen is unknown.

The TCR sequence derives from a man aged 25 to 40 in good health. The chain employs TRBV11-3 and TRBJ2-1; D is perhaps TRBD1 (6 bases). The sequencing input was naive CD8+ T cells sorted from blood. CDR3 sequence: CASSLAGEGYNEQFF. DNA for the CDR3: TGTGCCAGCAGCTTAGCAGGGGAAGGCTACAATGAGCAGTTCTTC.